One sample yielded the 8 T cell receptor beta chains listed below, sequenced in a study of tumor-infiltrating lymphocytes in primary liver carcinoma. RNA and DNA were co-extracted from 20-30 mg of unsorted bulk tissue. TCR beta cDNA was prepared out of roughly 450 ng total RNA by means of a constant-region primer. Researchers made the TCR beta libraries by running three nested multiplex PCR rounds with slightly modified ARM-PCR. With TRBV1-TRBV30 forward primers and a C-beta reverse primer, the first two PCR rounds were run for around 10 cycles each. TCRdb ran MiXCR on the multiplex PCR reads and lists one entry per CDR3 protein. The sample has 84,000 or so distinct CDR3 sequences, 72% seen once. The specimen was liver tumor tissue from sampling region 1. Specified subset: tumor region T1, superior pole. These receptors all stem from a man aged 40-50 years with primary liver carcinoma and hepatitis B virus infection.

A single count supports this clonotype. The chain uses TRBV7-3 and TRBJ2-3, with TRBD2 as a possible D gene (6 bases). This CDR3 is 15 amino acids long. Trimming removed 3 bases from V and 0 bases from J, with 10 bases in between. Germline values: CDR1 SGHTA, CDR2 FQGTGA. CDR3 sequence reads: CASSFIGGSTDTQYF. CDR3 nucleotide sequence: TGTGCCAGCAGCTTTATCGGGGGAAGCACAGATACGCAGTATTTT. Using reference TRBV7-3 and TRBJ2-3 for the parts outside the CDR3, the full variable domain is GAGVSQTPSNKVTEKGKYVELRCDPISGHTALYWYRQSLGQGPEFLIYFQGTGAADDSGLPNDRFFAVRPEGSVSTLKIQRTERGDSAVYLCASSFIGGSTDTQYFGPGTRLTVL.

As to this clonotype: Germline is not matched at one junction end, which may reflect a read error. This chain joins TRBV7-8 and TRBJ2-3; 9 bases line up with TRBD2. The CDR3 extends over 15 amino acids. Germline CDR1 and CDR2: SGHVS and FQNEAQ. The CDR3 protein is CARSHAAGGLDTQYF. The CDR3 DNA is TGTGCCCGCAGCCACGCGGCGGGAGGGTTAGATACGCAATATTTT.

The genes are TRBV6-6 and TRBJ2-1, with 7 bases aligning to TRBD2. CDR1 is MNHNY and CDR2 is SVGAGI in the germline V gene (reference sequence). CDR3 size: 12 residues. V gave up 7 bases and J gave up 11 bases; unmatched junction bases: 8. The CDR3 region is CASMQGTNKQFF. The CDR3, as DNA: TGTGCCAGCATGCAAGGGACTAACAAGCAGTTCTTC.

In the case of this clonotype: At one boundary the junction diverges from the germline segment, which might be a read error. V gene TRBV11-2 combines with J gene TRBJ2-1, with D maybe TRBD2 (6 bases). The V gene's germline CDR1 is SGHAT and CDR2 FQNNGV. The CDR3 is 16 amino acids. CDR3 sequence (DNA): TGTGCCGGCAGCCTAGATCACGGGGGAGCACTAAATGAGCAGTTCTTC. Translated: CAGSLDHGGALNEQFF.

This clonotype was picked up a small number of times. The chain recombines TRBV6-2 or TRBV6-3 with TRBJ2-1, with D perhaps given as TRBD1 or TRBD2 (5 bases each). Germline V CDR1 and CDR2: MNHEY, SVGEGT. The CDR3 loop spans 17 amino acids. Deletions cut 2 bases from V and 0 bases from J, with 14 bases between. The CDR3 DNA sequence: TGTGCCAGCAGTTACGGGGCGGGTGGACCCTCCTACAATGAGCAGTTCTTC. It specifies CASSYGAGGPSYNEQFF.

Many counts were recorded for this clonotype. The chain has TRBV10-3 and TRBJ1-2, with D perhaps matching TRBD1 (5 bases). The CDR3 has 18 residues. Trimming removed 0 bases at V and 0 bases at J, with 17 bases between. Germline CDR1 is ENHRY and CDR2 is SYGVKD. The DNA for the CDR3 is TGTGCCATCAGTGAGTCCGGACACAGATCAGCTACTAACTATGGCTACACCTTC. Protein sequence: CAISESGHRSATNYGYTF.

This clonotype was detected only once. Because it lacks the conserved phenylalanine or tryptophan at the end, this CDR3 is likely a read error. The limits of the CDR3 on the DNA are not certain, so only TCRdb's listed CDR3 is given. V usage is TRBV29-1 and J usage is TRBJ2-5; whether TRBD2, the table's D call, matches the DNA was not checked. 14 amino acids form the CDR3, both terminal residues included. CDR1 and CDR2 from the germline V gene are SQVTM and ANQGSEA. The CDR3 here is CSVSPRGARETQYL.

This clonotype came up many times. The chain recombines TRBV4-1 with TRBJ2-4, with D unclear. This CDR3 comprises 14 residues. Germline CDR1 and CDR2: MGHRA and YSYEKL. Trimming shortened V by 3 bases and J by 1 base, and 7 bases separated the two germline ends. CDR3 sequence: CASSHGAAKNIQYF. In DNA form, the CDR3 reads TGCGCCAGCAGCCACGGCGCGGCCAAAAACATTCAGTACTTC.